These 16 T cell receptor beta chains came from one sample sequenced in a study of cytomegalovirus exposure and HLA in healthy donors. 60 Vbeta and 13 Jbeta primers were used in PCR. Assay used: immunoSEQ multiplex PCR; TCRdb lists only in-frame clones, some missing. The sample consists of about 110,000 clones, roughly four fifths of them appearing once. Sequencing used PBMCs. The receptors shown here come from a man in his fifties in good health and CMV-seronegative.

The chain joins TRBV5-5 to TRBJ1-1, with D tentatively TRBD1 (6 bases). Germline V gene lookup returns CDR1 SGHKS and CDR2 YYEKEE (reference sequence). The CDR3 is 13 amino acids. V lost 7 bases, J lost 8 bases, and 18 bases lay in between. This CDR3 is CASARGGVTEAFF. In nucleotides, the CDR3 is TGTGCCAGCGCGCGCGGGGGCGTTACGGAAGCTTTCTTT.

CDR3 in amino acids: CASSQPFRTGSSYNEQFF. CDR3 DNA: TGTGCCAGCAGCCAACCCTTTCGGACGGGAAGCTCCTACAATGAGCAGTTCTTC. The chain employs TRBV11-2 and TRBJ2-1, with a weak D call TRBD2 (5 bases). There are 18 residues in the CDR3. Germline V gene lookup returns CDR1 SGHAT and CDR2 FQNNGV. V lost 5 bases and J 0 bases, leaving 20 bases between the germline ends.

The chain has TRBV7-9 and TRBJ2-1, with 10 bases lining up with TRBD1. The J segment lost 3 bases and the V segment lost 8 bases, leaving 7 bases of the junction unmatched. Germline CDR1 reads SEHNR; CDR2 reads FQNEAQ (reference sequence). The CDR3 consists of 15 residues. DNA of the CDR3: TGTGCCAGCTGTGAAGGGGACAGGGGCTACAATGAGCAGTTCTTC. Its translation: CASCEGDRGYNEQFF. The whole variable domain, filled in from reference TRBV7-9 and TRBJ2-1, reads DTGVSQNPRHKITKRGQNVTFRCDPISEHNRLYWYRQTLGQGPEFLTYFQNEAQLEKSRLLSDRFSAERPKGSFSTLEIQRTEQGDSAMYLCASCEGDRGYNEQFFGPGTRLTVL.

The V and J genes are TRBV4-3 and TRBJ2-2; TRBD1 matches at 12 bases. With V trimmed by 3 bases and J by 7 bases, 15 bases remained unmatched. Germline CDR1 is LGHNA and CDR2 is YSLEER. The CDR3 covers 19 residues. CDR3 in DNA: TGCGCCAGCAGCCAGGCCCATTTTCCGGGACAGGGGGCGGTCGGGGAGCTGTTTTTT. Protein sequence: CASSQAHFPGQGAVGELFF.

V is TRBV13 and J is TRBJ2-1; D is unresolved. Germline V lookup: CDR1 PRHDT, CDR2 FYEKMQ (reference sequence). The CDR3 consists of 13 residues. The V end was cut by 4 bases, the J end by 12 bases, with 16 bases between. The CDR3 region is CASSSPGGLRQFF. CDR3 coding DNA: TGTGCCAGCAGCTCCCCGGGTGGCCTAAGGCAGTTCTTC.

The CDR3 sequence is CASSLKPNPEKLFF. Here the CDR3 DNA reads TGTGCCAGCTCACTTAAGCCCAATCCCGAAAAACTGTTTTTT. The chain uses TRBV18 and TRBJ1-4; D remains unclear. This CDR3 comprises 14 residues. V was clipped by 4 bases and J by 8 bases, with 14 bases between them. CDR1 and CDR2 (germline): KGHSH, LQKENI. Using reference TRBV18 and TRBJ1-4 for the parts outside the CDR3, the full variable domain is NAGVMQNPRHLVRRRGQEARLRCSPMKGHSHVYWYRQLPEEGLKFMVYLQKENIIDESGMPKERFSAEFPKEGPSILRIQQVVRGDSAAYFCASSLKPNPEKLFFGSGTQLSVL.

The V and J genes are TRBV19 and TRBJ2-2; 8 positions match TRBD2. CDR1 LNHDA and CDR2 SQIVND come from the germline V gene (reference sequence). Germline trimming cut 4 bases from V and 6 bases from J; bases unmatched to any gene: 7. This CDR3 region has 15 residues. CDR3 bases: TGTGCCAGTAGTAGCGGGACTAGAAAATCCGGGGAGCTGTTTTTT. Its protein is CASSSGTRKSGELFF.

The chain links TRBV5-1 to TRBJ2-2; perhaps TRBD2 as D (6 bases). This CDR3 spans 15 amino acids. Trimming pared 2 bases from V and 1 base from J, leaving 9 bases between. From germline, CDR1 is SGHRS and CDR2 YFSETQ. The DNA of the CDR3 is TGCGCCAGCAGCTTTACGGGGGTGAACACCGGGGAGCTGTTTTTT. This gives the protein CASSFTGVNTGELFF.

A few counts support this clone. The chain joins TRBV5-6 to TRBJ2-2, with D tentatively TRBD1 (6 bases). The CDR3 is 15 amino acids. V was cut by 2 bases and J by 3 bases, with 11 bases left in between. CDR1 is SGHDT, CDR2 YYEEEE, per germline. The CDR3 region has the DNA TGTGCCAGCAGCTTCACCGGGACATACACCGGGGAGCTGTTTTTT. Its protein is CASSFTGTYTGELFF.

The chain carries TRBV2 and TRBJ1-2, with TRBD1 matching over 7 bases. The V and J ends lost 4 bases and 3 bases, in that order; junction bases with no gene match: 2. CDR3 length: 13 amino acids. Germline V gene lookup returns CDR1 SNHLY and CDR2 FYNNEI. The CDR3 DNA reads TGTGCCAGCAGTGGGGACAGCGACTATGGCTACACCTTC. Residues: CASSGDSDYGYTF.

The DNA of the CDR3 is TGTGCCAGTAGTCCACGTCAGGTGTGGGATTCACCCCTCCACTTT. It encodes CASSPRQVWDSPLHF. The chain couples TRBV19 to TRBJ1-6; D gene uncertain. Per germline, CDR1 LNHDA and CDR2 SQIVND (reference sequence). This CDR3 is built from 15 residues. V gave up 5 bases and J gave up 8 bases, with 16 bases separating them.

In this sample, this clone turned up once. The chain carries TRBV27 and TRBJ2-5; 7 positions agree with TRBD1. In germline, CDR1 is MNHEY, CDR2 SMNVEV (reference sequence). V lost 3 bases and J lost 4; bases outside the gene matches: 8. There are 15 residues in the CDR3. The CDR3 protein is CASSLSYGTVETQYF. The CDR3 DNA reads TGTGCCAGCAGTTTGTCGTACGGGACAGTAGAGACCCAGTACTTC.

DNA for the CDR3: TGTGCCTCTAAGGGACAGGGGGATCCTAACTATGGCTACACCTTC. Translating gives CASKGQGDPNYGYTF. The rearrangement uses TRBV19 and TRBJ1-2, with 11 bases aligning to TRBD1. The CDR3 is made up of 15 amino acids. Unmatched junction bases numbered 8, after V lost 11 bases and J lost 0 bases. Germline CDR1 LNHDA, CDR2 SQIVND (reference sequence).

This chain connects TRBV14 to TRBJ1-6, with D perhaps TRBD1 (5 bases). Trimming shortened V by 8 bases and J by 4 bases, and 9 bases separated the two germline ends. The CDR3 runs 13 residues. CDR1 is SGHDN, CDR2 FVKESK, per germline. The CDR3 spells CASGARYNSPLHF. CDR3 DNA sequence: TGTGCCAGCGGGGCGCGGTATAATTCACCCCTCCACTTT.

The V call is TRBV6-1, the J call TRBJ1-4, with 10 bases aligning to TRBD1. Germline CDR1 and CDR2: MNHNS and SASEGT. The CDR3 has 14 amino acids. V lost 4 bases, J lost 5 bases, and 1 base stayed unmatched. CDR3 region: CASSGDRGNEKLFF. Here the CDR3 DNA reads TGTGCCAGCAGTGGGGACAGGGGAAATGAAAAACTGTTTTTT.

The V and J genes are TRBV6-6 and TRBJ1-2; D is undetermined. The CDR3 has 16 residues. Trimming removed 0 bases from V and 8 bases from J, with 19 bases in between. From germline, CDR1 is MNHNY and CDR2 SVGAGI (reference sequence). The CDR3 region is CASSYSYPGEADGYTF. The CDR3 nucleotides are TGTGCCAGCAGTTACTCATACCCCGGGGAGGCCGACGGCTACACCTTC.